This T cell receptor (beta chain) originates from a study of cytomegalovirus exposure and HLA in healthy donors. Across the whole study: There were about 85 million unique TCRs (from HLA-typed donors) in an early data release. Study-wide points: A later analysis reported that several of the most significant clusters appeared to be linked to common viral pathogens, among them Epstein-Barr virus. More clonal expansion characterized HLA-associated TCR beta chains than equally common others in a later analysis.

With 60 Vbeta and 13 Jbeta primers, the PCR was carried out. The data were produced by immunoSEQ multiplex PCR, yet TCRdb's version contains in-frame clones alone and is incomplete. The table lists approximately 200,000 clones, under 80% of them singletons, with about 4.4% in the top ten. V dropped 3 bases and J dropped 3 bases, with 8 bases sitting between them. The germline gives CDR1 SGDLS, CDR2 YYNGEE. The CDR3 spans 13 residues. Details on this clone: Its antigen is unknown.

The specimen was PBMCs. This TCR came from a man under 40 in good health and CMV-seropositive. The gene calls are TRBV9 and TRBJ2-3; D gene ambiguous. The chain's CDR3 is CASSADSTDTQYF. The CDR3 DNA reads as TGTGCCAGCAGCGCCGACTCTACAGATACGCAGTATTTT.